This TCR beta chain was identified during a study of vaccination effects on CD4 cells after COVID-19. Libraries were prepared by immunoSEQ multiplex PCR; TCRdb keeps only in-frame clonotypes and omits some of them. The data hold roughly 63,000 clones, with roughly 80% observed a single time. Viral peptide pool expansion of antigen-specific CD4+ T cells preceded sequencing in the ViraFEST assay. Subsequent to a culture period of about nine days, CD4+ T cells were isolated. Vaccine recipients had no previous SARS-CoV-2 infection; their nucleocapsid antibodies were negative. Cultures of fewer than 2.5 million PBMC per well contained 10 IU/ml IL-2 plus 10 ug/ml peptides. IL-2 medium supplanted half the medium on days 3 and 7. As to this clone: Its antigen is still unknown.

The source of this sequence is a human donor who received a COVID-19 vaccine. The source material was CD4+ T cells from PBMCs cultured with SARS-CoV-2 spike peptides, sampled before COVID-19 vaccination.

The DNA of the CDR3 is TGTGCCAGCAGCTCTAGACAGTCCGGGGAGCTGTTTTTT. Its protein product is CASSSRQSGELFF. The chain is built from TRBV7-3 and TRBJ2-2, with D possibly TRBD1 on 5 matching bases. Germline V lookup: CDR1 SGHTA, CDR2 FQGTGA. Between the trimmed V and J ends, which lost 4 bases and 6 bases, there was a span of 9 bases. CDR3 length equals 13 residues. The full variable domain, in which reference TRBV7-3 and TRBJ2-2 provide the parts outside the CDR3, is GAGVSQTPSNKVTEKGKYVELRCDPISGHTALYWYRQSLGQGPEFLIYFQGTGAADDSGLPNDRFFAVRPEGSVSTLKIQRTERGDSAVYLCASSSRQSGELFFGEGSRLTVL.